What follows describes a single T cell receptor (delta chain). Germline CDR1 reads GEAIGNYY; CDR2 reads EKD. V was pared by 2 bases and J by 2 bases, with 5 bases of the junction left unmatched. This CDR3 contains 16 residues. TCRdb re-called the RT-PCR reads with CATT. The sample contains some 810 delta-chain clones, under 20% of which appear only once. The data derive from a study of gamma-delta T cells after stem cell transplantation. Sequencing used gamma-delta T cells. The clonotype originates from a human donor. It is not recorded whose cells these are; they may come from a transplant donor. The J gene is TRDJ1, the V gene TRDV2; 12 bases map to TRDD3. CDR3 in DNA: TGTGCCTGTGACAAGCTGGGGGATACGAGAACCGATAAACTCATCTTT. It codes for CACDKLGDTRTDKLIF.